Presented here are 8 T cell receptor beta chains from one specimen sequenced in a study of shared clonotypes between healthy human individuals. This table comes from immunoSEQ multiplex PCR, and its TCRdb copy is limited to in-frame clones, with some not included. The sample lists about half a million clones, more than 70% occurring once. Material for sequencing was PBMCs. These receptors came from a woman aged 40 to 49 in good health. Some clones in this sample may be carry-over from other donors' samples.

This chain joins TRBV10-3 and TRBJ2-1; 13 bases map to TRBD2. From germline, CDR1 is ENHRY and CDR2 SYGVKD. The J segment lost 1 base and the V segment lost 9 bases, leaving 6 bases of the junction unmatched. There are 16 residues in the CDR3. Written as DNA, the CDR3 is TGTGCCATAGGACTAGCGGGAGTCCGATCCTACAATGAGCAGTTCTTC. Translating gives CAIGLAGVRSYNEQFF.

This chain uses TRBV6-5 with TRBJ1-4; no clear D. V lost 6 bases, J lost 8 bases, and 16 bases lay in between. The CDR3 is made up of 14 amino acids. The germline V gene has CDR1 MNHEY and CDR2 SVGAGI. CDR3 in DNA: TGTGCCAGCAGCCTCCGAGCGGGTCACGAAAAACTGTTTTTT. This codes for CASSLRAGHEKLFF.

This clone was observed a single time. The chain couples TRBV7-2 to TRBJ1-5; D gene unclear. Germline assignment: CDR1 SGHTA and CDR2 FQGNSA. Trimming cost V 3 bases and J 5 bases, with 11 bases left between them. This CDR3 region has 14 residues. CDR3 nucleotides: TGTGCCAGCAGCTTCAAGGCGAACGATCAGCCCCAGCATTTT. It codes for CASSFKANDQPQHF.

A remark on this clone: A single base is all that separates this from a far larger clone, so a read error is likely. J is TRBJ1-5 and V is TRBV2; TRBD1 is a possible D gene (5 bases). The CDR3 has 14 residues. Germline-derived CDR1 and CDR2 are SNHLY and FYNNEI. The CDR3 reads CTSSGGLGSQPQHF. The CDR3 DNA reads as TGTACCAGCAGTGGGGGGTTGGGAAGTCAGCCCCAGCATTTT.

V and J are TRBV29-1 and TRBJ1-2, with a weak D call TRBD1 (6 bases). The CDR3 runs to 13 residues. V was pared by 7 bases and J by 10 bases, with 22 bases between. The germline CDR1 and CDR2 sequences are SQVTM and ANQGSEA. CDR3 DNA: TGCAGCGCCACAGTACAGGGCGCTCCCCTCTACACCTTC. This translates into CSATVQGAPLYTF.

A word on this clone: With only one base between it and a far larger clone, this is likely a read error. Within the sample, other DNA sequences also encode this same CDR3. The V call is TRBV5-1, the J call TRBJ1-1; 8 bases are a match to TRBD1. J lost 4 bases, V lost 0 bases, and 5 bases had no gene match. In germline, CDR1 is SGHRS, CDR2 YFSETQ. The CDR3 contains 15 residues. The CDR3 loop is CASSLAGDRGTEAFF. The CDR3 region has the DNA TGCGCCAGCAGCTTGGCCGGAGACAGGGGCACTGAAGCTTTCTTT.

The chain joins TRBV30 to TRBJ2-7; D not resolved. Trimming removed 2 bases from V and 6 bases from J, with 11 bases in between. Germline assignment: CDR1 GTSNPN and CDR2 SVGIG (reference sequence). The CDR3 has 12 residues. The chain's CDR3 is CAWSTHKVEQYF. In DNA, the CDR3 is TGTGCCTGGAGTACCCATAAAGTCGAGCAGTACTTC.

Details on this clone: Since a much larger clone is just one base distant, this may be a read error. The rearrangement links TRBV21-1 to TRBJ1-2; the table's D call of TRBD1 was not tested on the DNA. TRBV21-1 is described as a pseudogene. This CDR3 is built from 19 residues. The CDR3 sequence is CASSKRKRRTEQRNYGYTF. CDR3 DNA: TGTGCCAGCAGCAAACGGAAGCGAAGGACAGAACAACGCAACTATGGCTACACCTTC.